This TCR beta chain was retrieved from a study of sequential checkpoint blockade in melanoma. As for the study in general: Randomization was 1:1 between first-line nivolumab→ipilimumab and ipilimumab→nivolumab. After both sequences, patients received maintenance nivolumab.

Sequencing used immunoSEQ multiplex PCR; TCRdb keeps in-frame clones, though not all of them. The sample gives 12,000 or so clones, 70% to 85% of which show up once; approximately 8% is in the top ten. This sample's treatment: randomized to nivolumab then ipilimumab (arm A) or the reverse (arm B). Trimming cost V 6 bases and J 3 bases, with 17 bases left between them. The CDR3 length is 15 residues. CDR1 is MGHRA and CDR2 is YSYEKL in the germline V gene. Only one count was recorded for this clone. This clonotype originated in a human donor with melanoma. This specimen consisted of CD8+ T cells sorted from blood (inferred from file names), obtained from a patient given nivolumab and ipilimumab in sequence. The chain joins TRBV4-1 to TRBJ1-1; weak D call: TRBD1 (5 bases). The CDR3 nucleotides read TGCGCCAGCAGACTCCACCCCGGGGGGGACACTGAAGCTTTCTTT. Its translation is CASRLHPGGDTEAFF.